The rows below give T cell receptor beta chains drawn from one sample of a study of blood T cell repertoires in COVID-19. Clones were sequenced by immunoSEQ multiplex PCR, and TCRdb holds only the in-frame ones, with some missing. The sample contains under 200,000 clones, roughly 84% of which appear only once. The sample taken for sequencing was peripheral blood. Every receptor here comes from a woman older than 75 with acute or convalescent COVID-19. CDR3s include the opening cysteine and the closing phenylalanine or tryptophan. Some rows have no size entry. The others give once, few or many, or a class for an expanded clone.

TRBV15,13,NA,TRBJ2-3,CATCLAGGDTQYF
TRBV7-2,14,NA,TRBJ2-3,CASRAVASTDTQYF
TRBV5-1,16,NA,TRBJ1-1,CASSLAAGDPNTEAFF
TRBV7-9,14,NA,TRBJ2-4,CASSFGTERNIQYF
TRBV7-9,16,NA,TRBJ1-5,CASSSGGASNNQPQHF
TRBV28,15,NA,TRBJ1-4,CASSQLGTGNEKLFF
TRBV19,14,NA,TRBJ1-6,CASSIQGVNSPLHF
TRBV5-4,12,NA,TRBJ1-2,CASSLGTLWYTF
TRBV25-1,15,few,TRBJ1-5,CASSEARAFNQPQHF
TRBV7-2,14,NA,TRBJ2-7,CASSLDGGAYEQYF
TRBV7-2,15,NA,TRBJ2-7,CASSSTGTGGYEQYF
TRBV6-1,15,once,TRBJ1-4,CASSDDRGWGEKLFF
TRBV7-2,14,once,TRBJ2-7,CASSPLAGNVKQYF
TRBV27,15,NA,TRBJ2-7,CASSLSGQGFHEQYF
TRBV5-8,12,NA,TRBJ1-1,CASSYGQTEAFF
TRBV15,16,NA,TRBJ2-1,CATSRGAGAPLDEQFF
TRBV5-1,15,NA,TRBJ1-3,CASSFDRPPGNTIYF
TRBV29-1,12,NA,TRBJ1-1,CSVHGPGPEAFF
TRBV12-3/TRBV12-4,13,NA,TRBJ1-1,CASSLPPGAEAFF
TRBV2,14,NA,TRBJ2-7,CASSEALGVLEQYF
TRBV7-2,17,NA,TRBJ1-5,CASSLVGGASVDQPQHF
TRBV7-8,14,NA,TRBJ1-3,CASSLAGSGNTIYF
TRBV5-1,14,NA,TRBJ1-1,CASSHRGRKAEAFF
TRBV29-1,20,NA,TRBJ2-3,CSAAPGLAGGPGIYSDTQYF
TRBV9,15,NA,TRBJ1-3,CASSAMGLSGNTIYF
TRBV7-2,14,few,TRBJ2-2,CASSLRGGAGELFF
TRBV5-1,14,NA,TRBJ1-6,CASSPDRLNSPLHF
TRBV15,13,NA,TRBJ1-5,CATAGGYNQPQHF
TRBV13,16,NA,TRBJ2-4,CASSYRSGRATDIQYF
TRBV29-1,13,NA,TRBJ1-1,CSVGSGVNTEAFF
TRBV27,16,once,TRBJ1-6,CASSLQGSSYNSPLHF
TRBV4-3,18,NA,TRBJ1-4,CASSQDGTNRGRNEKLFF
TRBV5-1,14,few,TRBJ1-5,CASSLQGGNQPQHF
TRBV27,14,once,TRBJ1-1,CASSLVRQGSEAFF
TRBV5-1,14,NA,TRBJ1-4,CASSYGSGNEKLFF
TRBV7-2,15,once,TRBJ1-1,CASSFSGTLNTEAFF
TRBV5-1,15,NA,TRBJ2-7,CASRLDTGPPYEQYF
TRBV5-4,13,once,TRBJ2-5,CASSSRRLETQYF
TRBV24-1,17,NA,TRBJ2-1,CATSDPTTGANRNEQFF
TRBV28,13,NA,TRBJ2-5,CASSLAGLETQYF
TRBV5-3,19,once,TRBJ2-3,CARSLYLGSSGPPSDTQYF
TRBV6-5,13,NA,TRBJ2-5,CASRGASYETQYF
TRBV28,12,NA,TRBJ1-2,CASSRANYGYTF
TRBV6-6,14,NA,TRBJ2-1,CASGPPGGRNEQFF
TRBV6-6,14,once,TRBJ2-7,CATYHGTGWYEQYF
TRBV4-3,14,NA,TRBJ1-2,CASSQVVRGFGYTF
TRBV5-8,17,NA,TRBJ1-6,CASSWTRRGSYNSPLHF
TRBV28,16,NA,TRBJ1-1,CASNPPRGTGNTEAFF
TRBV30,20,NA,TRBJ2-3,CAWRAPGLAARSPFTDTQYF
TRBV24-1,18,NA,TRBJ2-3,CATSDLPGLGRSTDTQYF
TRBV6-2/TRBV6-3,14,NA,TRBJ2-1,CASSSRGSGNEQFF
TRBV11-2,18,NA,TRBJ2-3,CASSSGTSGRGSTDTQYF
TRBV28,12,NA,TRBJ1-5,CASGTGNQPQHF
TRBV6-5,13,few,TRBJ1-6,CASLGGADSPLHF
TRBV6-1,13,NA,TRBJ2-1,CASSEGRNNEQFF
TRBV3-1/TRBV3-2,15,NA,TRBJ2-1,CASSQVLPSSNEQFF
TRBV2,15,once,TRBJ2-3,CASSGLAGDLDTQYF